This passage covers 2 T cell receptor beta chains from one sample sequenced in a study of identical twins. TCRdb independently ran MiXCR on the 5' RACE reads; one entry per CDR3 protein. The sample shows 400,000 to 550,000 distinct CDR3 sequences, about 13% of them seen only once. A further study also used this sample, focusing on yellow fever vaccine responses in identical twins.

Sequences were obtained from CD4+ T cells sorted from blood. The receptors were gathered from a woman aged 18-29 years in good health.

The J gene is TRBJ2-7, the V gene TRBV3-1; a possible D gene is TRBD2 (5 bases). The CDR3 runs to 15 residues. CDR1 and CDR2 from the germline V gene are LGHDT and YNNKEL (reference sequence). The V and J ends lost 3 bases and 2 bases respectively, with 14 bases between them. CDR3 nucleotide sequence: TGTGCCAGCAGCCAGACTTCTTCGGGGACCTACGAGCAGTACTTC. Its protein product is CASSQTSSGTYEQYF.

The rearrangement joins TRBV28 to TRBJ1-5; TRBD1 might be the D (6 bases). Deletions cut 6 bases from V and 7 bases from J, with 13 bases between. Germline CDR1 and CDR2: MDHEN and SYDVKM. This CDR3 region has 13 residues. The CDR3 loop is CASRGHAGQPQHF. Here the CDR3 DNA reads TGTGCCAGCAGGGGACACGCCGGGCAGCCCCAGCATTTT.